Here is one TCR beta chain with its context. Its antigen is not identified. V dropped 5 bases and J dropped 9 bases, with 16 bases sitting between them. Germline V gives CDR1 KGHDR, CDR2 SFDVKD. The CDR3 length is 13 residues. This sample is part of a study of identical twins. TCRdb redid the calling of the 5' RACE reads with MiXCR, one entry per CDR3 protein. The sample lists fewer than 550,000 distinct CDR3 sequences, roughly 15% occurring once. Findings of the study overall: With abundant cord blood beta clonotypes, insertions were fewer; memory repertoires showed no such pattern. Twin-shared out-of-frame alpha sequences showed excess low generation probability. Modeled out-of-frame TCR alpha sharing in monozygotic twins fell below observed levels.

The same data also went into a second study, on yellow fever vaccine responses in identical twins.

The chain carries TRBV24-1 and TRBJ2-7, with D possibly being TRBD2 (5 bases). Sequenced input: CD4+ T cells sorted from blood. This receptor was obtained from a young woman in good health. CDR3 protein: CATSGASGGRQYF. In nucleotides, the CDR3 is TGTGCCACCAGTGGGGCCTCCGGCGGGCGGCAGTACTTC.